A single sample gave rise to the 15 T cell receptor beta chains below, sequenced in a study of blood T cells in healthy people across ages. The second PCR ran roughly 6 to 11 cycles with a sample-barcoded 5' primer and J-beta primers. TCRdb re-called the 5' RACE reads with MiXCR, one entry per CDR3 protein. The sample shows over 500,000 distinct CDR3 sequences, roughly a quarter of them seen only once. The same data also went into a second study, on T cells of mothers and their children.

Sequenced input: blood. All receptors come from a boy between 2 and 10 years old in good health.

The chain combines TRBV10-3 with TRBJ2-3; D unresolved. In germline, CDR1 is ENHRY, CDR2 SYGVKD. The CDR3 extends over 15 amino acids. The V gene lost 2 bases and the J gene lost 6 bases, with 15 bases spanning the gap. CDR3 sequence reads: CAISEGQIEGDTQYF. The CDR3 region has the DNA TGTGCCATCAGTGAGGGCCAGATAGAAGGTGATACGCAGTATTTT.

This clonotype turned up a few times. This rearrangement joins TRBV27 to TRBJ1-2; a weak D match, TRBD1 (5 bases). V was trimmed by 1 base and J by 7 bases, leaving 10 bases between them. Germline lookup yields CDR1 MNHEY and CDR2 SMNVEV (reference sequence). The CDR3 contains 13 residues. The CDR3 nucleotides read TGTGCCAGCAGTTTATGGGGGTACGGTGGCTACACCTTC. This codes for CASSLWGYGGYTF.

The chain recombines TRBV12-3 or TRBV12-4 with TRBJ2-7, with 10 bases matching TRBD2. CDR3 size: 15 residues. The V segment lost 7 bases and the J segment 2 bases; nucleotides outside the gene matches: 8. In DNA, the CDR3 is TGTGCCAGCACCGTAGCGGGAGGTAGGACCTACGAGCAGTACTTC. This codes for CASTVAGGRTYEQYF.

This sequence joins TRBV12-3 or TRBV12-4 and TRBJ2-1, with D maybe TRBD2 (6 bases). V was cut by 6 bases and J by 7 bases, with 13 bases left in between. The CDR3 runs 13 residues. CDR3: CASRREEVNEQFF. The CDR3 bases are TGTGCCAGCAGGAGGGAGGAGGTAAATGAGCAGTTCTTC.

CDR3 nucleotides: TGCAGCGTTACAGTTGGCTACGAGCAGTACTTC. Translated, it gives CSVTVGYEQYF. V is TRBV29-1 and J is TRBJ2-7; D remains unclear. This CDR3 has 11 residues. The germline V and J ends were trimmed by 5 bases and 3 bases, with 8 bases remaining between them. The germline CDR1 and CDR2 sequences are SQVTM and ANQGSEA.

The chain links TRBV20-1 to TRBJ1-6, with 12 bases fitting TRBD1. V was pared by 5 bases and J by 5 bases, with 7 bases of the junction left unmatched. CDR1 and CDR2 (germline): DFQATT, SNEGSKA (reference sequence). The CDR3 sequence is 16 residues long. CDR3 residues: CSARSGTGGNNSPLHF. In nucleotides, the CDR3 is TGCAGTGCTCGCTCCGGGACAGGGGGCAATAATTCACCCCTCCACTTT.

V and J are TRBV20-1 and TRBJ2-3; D uncertain. CDR1 and CDR2 from the germline V gene are DFQATT and SNEGSKA (reference sequence). The CDR3 totals 12 residues. CDR3 in amino acids: CSAGPGIDTQYF. As DNA, the CDR3 is TGCAGCGCTGGACCTGGAATAGATACGCAGTATTTT.

The genes are TRBV7-2 and TRBJ2-6; no reliable D call. Trimming took 4 bases from V and 0 from J, leaving 7 bases between them. The CDR3 has 15 residues. The germline V gene encodes CDR1 SGHTA and CDR2 FQGNSA. CDR3: CASSYPSSGANVLTF. The CDR3 nucleotides are TGTGCCAGCAGCTATCCCAGCTCTGGGGCCAACGTCCTGACTTTC. Filled out from reference TRBV7-2 and TRBJ2-6, the complete variable domain reads GAGVSQSPSNKVTEKGKDVELRCDPISGHTALYWYRQSLGQGLEFLIYFQGNSAPDKSGLPSDRFSAERTGGSVSTLTIQRTQQEDSAVYLCASSYPSSGANVLTFGAGSRLTVL.

This sequence joins TRBV28 and TRBJ2-7, with 11 bases lining up with TRBD2. This CDR3 comprises 14 residues. The V segment lost 6 bases and the J segment 4 bases; nucleotides outside the gene matches: 5. The germline V gene has CDR1 MDHEN and CDR2 SYDVKM. The CDR3 reads CASRHSGGAYEQYF. CDR3 nucleotide sequence: TGTGCCAGCAGACATAGCGGGGGGGCTTACGAGCAGTACTTC.

This chain uses TRBV5-4 with TRBJ1-1; possible D gene TRBD1, 5 bases. Germline V CDR1 and CDR2: SGHNT, YYREEE (reference sequence). CDR3 length: 14 residues. V was shortened by 5 bases and J by 4 bases, with 15 bases between the two germline ends. Here the CDR3 reads CASSYPGLITEAFF. In DNA form, the CDR3 reads TGTGCCAGCAGTTACCCGGGACTGATCACTGAAGCTTTCTTT.

The V call is TRBV5-1, the J call TRBJ2-4; possible D gene TRBD2, 5 bases. This CDR3 contains 13 residues. The germline V and J ends were trimmed by 7 bases and 8 bases, with 16 bases remaining between them. From germline, CDR1 is SGHRS and CDR2 YFSETQ. The CDR3 DNA reads TGCGCCAGCCAGGCGGTAGGCGGGTACATTCAGTACTTC. Its translation: CASQAVGGYIQYF.

This clonotype was recorded a few times. The V and J genes are TRBV5-1 and TRBJ2-1; unclear D gene. CDR3 size: 13 residues. Trimming took off 1 base at V and 6 bases at J, with 8 bases between the two ends. Germline lookup yields CDR1 SGHRS and CDR2 YFSETQ. CDR3: CASSLMTSNEQFF. CDR3 in DNA: TGCGCCAGCAGCTTGATGACCTCCAATGAGCAGTTCTTC.

The gene calls are TRBV7-2 and TRBJ2-5; D tentatively reads TRBD1 or TRBD2 (5 bases each). The CDR3 runs 14 residues. The germline V and J ends were trimmed by 6 bases and 0 bases, with 11 bases remaining between them. The germline V gene has CDR1 SGHTA and CDR2 FQGNSA. CDR3: CASRWWGNQETQYF. CDR3 sequence (DNA): TGTGCCAGCAGATGGTGGGGGAACCAAGAGACCCAGTACTTC.

J is TRBJ2-1 and V is TRBV6-6, with D unclear. The CDR3 contains 15 residues. Looked up from germline, CDR1 is MNHNY and CDR2 is SVGAGI (reference sequence). Trimming stripped 5 bases from V and 0 bases from J, with 11 bases between. CDR3 coding DNA: TGTGCCAGCAGTACCACAGACCCCTCCTACAATGAGCAGTTCTTC. This translates into CASSTTDPSYNEQFF.

The genes are TRBV9 and TRBJ2-3; D might be TRBD2 (5 bases). The V gene lost 4 bases and the J gene lost 1 base, with 13 bases spanning the gap. This CDR3 has 15 amino acids. Germline lookup yields CDR1 SGDLS and CDR2 YYNGEE. The CDR3 sequence: CASSPFAEGTDTQYF. The CDR3 nucleotides read TGTGCCAGCAGCCCCTTTGCGGAGGGCACAGATACGCAGTATTTT.